These 7 T cell receptor beta chains share one sample of origin, sequenced in a study of T cell responses to AZD1222 COVID-19 vaccine. This table comes from immunoSEQ multiplex PCR, and its TCRdb copy is limited to in-frame clones, with some not included. The repertoire has 90,000 to 150,000 clones, approximately 90% of them found once; the top ten carry 3.5%. Sequencing used peripheral blood, obtained 28 days after the second AZD1222 dose. The receptors stem from an adult who received the AZD1222 COVID-19 vaccine.

V gene TRBV7-2 combines with J gene TRBJ2-7, with a possible D match to TRBD2 (7 bases). The V and J ends lost 5 bases and 4 bases respectively, with 15 bases between them. CDR1 SGHTA and CDR2 FQGNSA come from the germline V gene. CDR3 length: 14 residues. The CDR3 DNA reads TGTGCCAGCAGCCCGGGGGGCGCATGGTACGAGCAGTACTTC. This translates into CASSPGGAWYEQYF.

The chain combines TRBV9 with TRBJ1-6, with D possibly matching TRBD1 (5 bases). This CDR3 is built from 14 residues. Germline V gene lookup returns CDR1 SGDLS and CDR2 YYNGEE. V lost 4 bases and J 9 bases, leaving 14 bases between the germline ends. The CDR3 protein is CASSPAGGRSPLHF. The CDR3 nucleotides are TGTGCCAGCAGCCCGGCGGGGGGACGTTCACCCCTCCACTTT.

The gene calls are TRBV6-2 or TRBV6-3 and TRBJ1-1; TRBD1 aligns across 7 bases. This CDR3 is 19 amino acids long. V dropped 2 bases and J dropped 4; count of bases not matched to a gene: 19. Germline values: CDR1 MNHEY, CDR2 SVGEGT. The DNA for the CDR3 is TGTGCCAGCAGTTACCGGACTTTGGGGGGTCAGGGGGTCGGCACTGAAGCTTTCTTT. Its translation is CASSYRTLGGQGVGTEAFF.

This clone was picked up a small number of times. This chain connects TRBV19 to TRBJ1-2, with 9 bases that match TRBD1. The CDR3 is 13 amino acids. Germline V CDR1 and CDR2: LNHDA, SQIVND (reference sequence). V shed 7 bases, J shed 7 bases, and the junction held 7 bases outside the gene matches. The DNA of the CDR3 is TGTGCCAGTATGCGGACAGGGGTATTTGGCTACACCTTC. Translated: CASMRTGVFGYTF.

The genes are TRBV11-2 and TRBJ1-5; no clear D gene. This CDR3 comprises 14 residues. The V gene's germline CDR1 is SGHAT and CDR2 FQNNGV. Trimming stripped 8 bases from V and 6 bases from J, with 17 bases between. CDR3 loop: CASSELWVTQPQHF. DNA of the CDR3: TGTGCCAGCTCAGAATTGTGGGTCACTCAGCCCCAGCATTTT. Looking up the rest from reference TRBV11-2 and TRBJ1-5 gives the full variable domain: EAGVAQSPRYKIIEKRQSVAFWCNPISGHATLYWYQQILGQGPKLLIQFQNNGVVDDSQLPKDRFSAERLKGVDSTLKIQPAKLEDSAVYLCASSELWVTQPQHFGDGTRLSIL.

This chain connects TRBV6-1 to TRBJ1-5, with TRBD1 as a possible D gene (5 bases). The CDR3 has 17 amino acids. Trimming removed 0 bases from V and 6 bases from J, with 18 bases in between. The V gene's germline CDR1 is MNHNS and CDR2 SASEGT. The chain's CDR3 is CASSEAYSADNFQPQHF. The CDR3 DNA reads TGTGCCAGCAGTGAAGCGTATTCGGCGGACAACTTTCAGCCCCAGCATTTT.

The chain employs TRBV5-8 and TRBJ1-5; unclear D gene. From germline, CDR1 is SGHTS and CDR2 YDEGEE. Trimming took 0 bases from V and 3 from J, leaving 13 bases between them. CDR3 length: 16 amino acids. CDR3 protein: CASSLDEGGYNQPQHF. As DNA, the CDR3 is TGTGCCAGCAGCTTGGATGAGGGCGGGTACAATCAGCCCCAGCATTTT.